This T cell receptor beta chain was obtained from a study of T cells in Graves' hyperthyroidism and ophthalmopathy. RNA transcripts gave rise to amplified TCR beta CDR3 regions. Researchers ran a first-round RT-PCR on the TCR CDR3 using the HTBI primer set. TCRdb ran MiXCR on the multiplex PCR reads and lists one entry per CDR3 protein. Of about 610,000 distinct CDR3 sequences in the sample, just over 45% were seen once. CDR1 and CDR2 (germline): SGHVS, FNYEAQ. The CDR3 is 11 amino acids. The study based diagnoses on clinical symptoms, serum thyroxine and TRAb, thyroid ultrasound and orbital computed tomography.

The sequenced sample was peripheral blood or thyroid tissue (not recorded which). This TCR was recovered from a woman aged 18-29 years with Graves' hyperthyroidism. The J gene is TRBJ2-7, the V gene TRBV7-6, with TRBD2 identical over 8 bases. The CDR3 DNA is TGTGCTAGGCGGGAGGTCAACGAGCAGTACTTC. Its protein is CARREVNEQYF.